This T cell receptor beta chain comes out of a study of cytomegalovirus exposure and HLA in healthy donors. As concerns this clone: The antigen remains undetermined.

Separation from the roughly 680-subject first cohort characterized the roughly 110-subject validation cohort, to which the donors belonged. Points from the study as a whole: The tendency of first-cohort TCR clusters to co-occur in the 100 to 150 validation repertoires was identified by a subsequent analysis. Many donors shared some public TCRs, even though most TCR sequences were rare.

The repertoire was sequenced with immunoSEQ multiplex PCR; TCRdb's copy has only in-frame clones and lacks some. Among approximately 220,000 clones, 75% to 90% were seen once, and the ten largest hold about 14%. Trimming stripped 5 bases from V and 5 bases from J, with 10 bases between. The germline gives CDR1 SNHLY, CDR2 FYNNEI. This CDR3 spans 12 amino acids. The clonotype comes from a woman in her 30s in good health and CMV-seropositive. The sequenced sample was PBMCs. This chain connects TRBV2 to TRBJ2-7; D is unresolved. The CDR3 DNA is TGTGCCAGCAGTATACGAGTACACGAGCAGTACTTC. Protein sequence: CASSIRVHEQYF.